This T cell receptor (beta chain) was recorded in a study of blood T cell repertoires in COVID-19. On the study more broadly: Sources were T cells, B-cell-depleted T cells, or PBMCs; the material itself was cDNA or gDNA.

The germline V gene has CDR1 MNHEY and CDR2 SVGAGI. CDR3 length: 15 amino acids. V shed 6 bases and J 3 bases; nucleotides not matched to a gene: 10. The authors' processing: Reference gene primers were amplified, and this amplification served to estimate nucleated cell counts. Some clones are missing from TCRdb's copy, which holds only in-frame ones; the method was immunoSEQ multiplex PCR. V and J calls and clone size are copied from that table; D and trimming were computed from the DNA. In the table there are about 270,000 clones, around nine tenths of which are singletons. The V gene is TRBV6-5, the J gene TRBJ1-1, with 7 bases fitting TRBD1. Sequencing used peripheral blood. The receptor was isolated from a man in his forties or fifties with active or convalescent COVID-19. In nucleotides, the CDR3 is TGTGCCAGCAGCCGAGGGGCAGGGGGTTACACTGAAGCTTTCTTT. Its protein is CASSRGAGGYTEAFF.